This T cell receptor beta chain was sequenced during a study of cytomegalovirus exposure and HLA in healthy donors. Whole-study results and caveats: First-cohort TCR clusters tended to co-occur in the roughly 120 validation repertoires, a later analysis found. Through in vitro validation, three CMV-associated chains were shown to be specific for CMV antigens. Most TCR sequences showed up rarely, but some public TCRs showed up in many donors. It was reportedly the case that the classifier diagnosed cytomegalovirus status with high specificity and sensitivity.

CDR1 LNHDA and CDR2 SQIVND come from the germline V gene (reference sequence). CDR3 length: 15 residues. Unmatched junction bases numbered 6, after V lost 3 bases and J lost 3 bases. Here immunoSEQ multiplex PCR was the method, and the copy in TCRdb shows in-frame clones only, minus some. The sample records about 200,000 clones, about 86% being singletons. Remarks on this clone: The antigen is not known.

The rearrangement joins TRBV19 to TRBJ1-1; 8 bases fit TRBD1. This receptor was obtained from a young woman in good health and CMV-seronegative. The sample taken for sequencing was PBMCs. CDR3 protein: CASSIRAGQDTEAFF. CDR3 bases: TGTGCCAGTAGTATTCGGGCGGGACAGGACACTGAAGCTTTCTTT.